The 6 T cell receptor beta chains given below trace back to one sample, sequenced in a study of T cell responses to AZD1222 COVID-19 vaccine. Some clones are missing from TCRdb's copy, which holds only in-frame ones; the method was immunoSEQ multiplex PCR. Of around 200,000 clones in the sample, approximately 94% are singletons; the top ten hold approximately 1.5%. The sample consisted of peripheral blood, taken 28 days after the second AZD1222 dose. The receptors were gathered from an adult who received the AZD1222 COVID-19 vaccine.

The rearrangement links TRBV27 to TRBJ1-2; 8 bases match TRBD1. CDR1 and CDR2 from the germline V gene are MNHEY and SMNVEV (reference sequence). V dropped 6 bases and J dropped 4; count of bases not matched to a gene: 7. The CDR3 length is 14 residues. CDR3 sequence: CASRLRGLGYGYTF. In DNA form, the CDR3 reads TGTGCCAGCAGACTCAGGGGGCTTGGCTATGGCTACACCTTC.

The chain recombines TRBV2 with TRBJ2-4; no firm D call. V shed 11 bases and J shed 2 bases, with 13 bases lying between them. The CDR3 contains 13 residues. Germline V gives CDR1 SNHLY, CDR2 FYNNEI. The CDR3 DNA reads as TGTGCCCCCTCTGGGGTCTCCAAAAACATTCAGTACTTC. Residues: CAPSGVSKNIQYF.

The chain uses TRBV11-3 and TRBJ1-2; D gene ambiguous. The germline V and J ends were trimmed by 2 bases and 2 bases, with 12 bases remaining between them. Germline values: CDR1 SGHNT, CDR2 YENEEA. The CDR3 is 15 residues long. CDR3 sequence: CASSLSYSANYGYTF. CDR3 bases: TGTGCCAGCAGCTTAAGCTATTCGGCGAACTATGGCTACACCTTC. The full variable domain, in which reference TRBV11-3 and TRBJ1-2 provide the parts outside the CDR3, is EAGVVQSPRYKIIEKKQPVAFWCNPISGHNTLYWYLQNLGQGPELLIRYENEEAVDDSQLPKDRFSAERLKGVDSTLKIQPAELGDSAVYLCASSLSYSANYGYTFGSGTRLTVV.

This chain connects TRBV11-2 to TRBJ2-5; D assignment may be TRBD1 or TRBD2 (6 bases each). The CDR3 is made up of 17 amino acids. Trimming removed 6 bases at V and 0 bases at J, with 20 bases between. The V gene's germline CDR1 is SGHAT and CDR2 FQNNGV. This chain's CDR3 is CASSSQPGAGNQETQYF. In nucleotides, the CDR3 is TGTGCCAGCAGTTCTCAGCCGGGGGCGGGGAACCAAGAGACCCAGTACTTC.

V usage is TRBV2 and J usage is TRBJ2-1; D is unclear. Trimming took off 6 bases at V and 0 bases at J, with 12 bases between the two ends. This CDR3 is built from 15 residues. Germline CDR1 reads SNHLY; CDR2 reads FYNNEI. The CDR3 nucleotides read TGTGCCAGCAGACCTGACCCGAGCTCCTACAATGAGCAGTTCTTC. Protein: CASRPDPSSYNEQFF.

The genes are TRBV10-2 and TRBJ2-4; D is unresolved. Per germline, CDR1 WSHSY and CDR2 SAAADI. CDR3 length equals 16 residues. Trimming shortened V by 3 bases and J by 0 bases, and 12 bases separated the two germline ends. CDR3: CASSDTHGLAKNIQYF. For the CDR3, the DNA is TGCGCCAGCAGTGATACACACGGATTAGCCAAAAACATTCAGTACTTC.